This note documents a single T cell receptor beta chain sequence. The V gene lost 9 bases and the J gene lost 2 bases, with 23 bases spanning the gap. In germline, CDR1 is SGHVS, CDR2 FQNEAQ. This CDR3 has 17 amino acids. The record originates from a study of Ad26.COV2.S vaccination and SARS-CoV-2 variants. Repertoires were generated with immunoSEQ multiplex PCR, while TCRdb's copy carries only in-frame clones and drops some. The sample has about 350,000 clones; approximately 81% are singletons. Treatment defined: around 19 received Ad26.COV2.S at low or high dose, single or two shots; five or six received placebo; per-sample allocation not given. Following the first vaccine or placebo injection, samples were taken on day 63.

The chain couples TRBV7-8 to TRBJ2-1; D remains unclear. This TCR derives from a person between 18 and 59 years old who received the Ad26.COV2.S COVID-19 vaccine or a placebo. This material consisted of peripheral blood, taken in a trial of Ad26.COV2.S vaccine versus placebo. The chain's CDR3 is CASMSLMIGVPYNEQFF. The CDR3 region has the DNA TGTGCCAGTATGTCTTTAATGATTGGGGTCCCCTACAATGAGCAGTTCTTC.